This entry is about one TCR beta chain. Its target is unknown. The data belong to a study of cytomegalovirus exposure and HLA in healthy donors. Findings of the study overall: Earlier findings revealed that most TCR beta V segments proved productive either about 87% or about 30% of the time. A few of the chains that were CMV-associated were confirmed in vitro to be specific for CMV antigens. Later analysis identified a missense DCLRE1C variant that was linked to TCR beta V- and J-gene trimming. The records held CMV serostatus as the only immune exposure information.

The PCR made use of 60 Vbeta and 13 Jbeta primers. TCRdb keeps only in-frame clones here, not all; method: immunoSEQ multiplex PCR. The table lists more than 45,000 clones. The TCR originated in a woman aged 55-75 years in good health and CMV-seropositive. The specimen sequenced was PBMCs.

The CDR3 nucleotides read TGTGCCAGTAGTATTGGATTTGGGCAAGTCAATGAGCAGTTCTTC. It specifies CASSIGFGQVNEQFF. V gene TRBV19 combines with J gene TRBJ2-1; D not certain. V lost 3 bases and J lost 6, with 15 bases in between. Germline V lookup: CDR1 LNHDA, CDR2 SQIVND (reference sequence). The length of the CDR3 is 15 residues.